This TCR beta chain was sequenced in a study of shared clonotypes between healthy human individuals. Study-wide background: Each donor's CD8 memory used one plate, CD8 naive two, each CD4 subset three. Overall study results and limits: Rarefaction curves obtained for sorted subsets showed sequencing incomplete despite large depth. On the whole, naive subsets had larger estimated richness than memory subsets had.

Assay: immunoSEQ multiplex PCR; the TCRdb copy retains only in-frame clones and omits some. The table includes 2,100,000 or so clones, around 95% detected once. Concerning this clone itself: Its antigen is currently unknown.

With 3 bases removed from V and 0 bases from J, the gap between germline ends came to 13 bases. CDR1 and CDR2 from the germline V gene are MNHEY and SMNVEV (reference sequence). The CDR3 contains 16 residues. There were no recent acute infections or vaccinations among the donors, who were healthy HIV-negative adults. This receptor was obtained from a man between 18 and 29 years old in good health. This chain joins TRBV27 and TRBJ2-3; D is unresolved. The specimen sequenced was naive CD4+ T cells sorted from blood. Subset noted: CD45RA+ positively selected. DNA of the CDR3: TGTGCCAGCAGTTTTAGGATCGGCAAAAGCACAGATACGCAGTATTTT. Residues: CASSFRIGKSTDTQYF.